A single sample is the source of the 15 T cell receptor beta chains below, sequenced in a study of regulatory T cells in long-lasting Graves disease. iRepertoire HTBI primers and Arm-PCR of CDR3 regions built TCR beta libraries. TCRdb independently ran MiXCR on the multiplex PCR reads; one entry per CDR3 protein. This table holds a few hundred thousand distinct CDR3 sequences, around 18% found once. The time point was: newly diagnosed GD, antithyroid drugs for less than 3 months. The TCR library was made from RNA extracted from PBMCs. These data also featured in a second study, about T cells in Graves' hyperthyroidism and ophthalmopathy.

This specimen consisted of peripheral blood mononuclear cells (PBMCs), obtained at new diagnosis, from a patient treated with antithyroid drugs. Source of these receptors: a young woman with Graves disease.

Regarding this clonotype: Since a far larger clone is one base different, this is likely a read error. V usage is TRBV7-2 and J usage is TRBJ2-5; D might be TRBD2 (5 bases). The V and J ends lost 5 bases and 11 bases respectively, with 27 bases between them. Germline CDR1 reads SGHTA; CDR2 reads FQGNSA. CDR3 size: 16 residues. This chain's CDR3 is CASSPEVQNDYNEQYF. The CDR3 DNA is TGTGCCAGCAGCCCCGAGGTCCAAAACGACTACAATGAGCAGTACTTC. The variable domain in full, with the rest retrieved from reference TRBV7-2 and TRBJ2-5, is GAGVSQSPSNKVTEKGKDVELRCDPISGHTALYWYRQSLGQGLEFLIYFQGNSAPDKSGLPSDRFSAERTGGSVSTLTIQRTQQEDSAVYLCASSPEVQNDYNEQYFGPGTRLLVL.

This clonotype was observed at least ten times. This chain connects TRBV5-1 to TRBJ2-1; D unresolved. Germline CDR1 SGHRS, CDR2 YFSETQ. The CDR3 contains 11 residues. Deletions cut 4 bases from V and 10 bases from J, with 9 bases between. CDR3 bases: TGCGCCAGCAGCCAAACATCCGAGCAGTTCTTC. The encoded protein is CASSQTSEQFF.

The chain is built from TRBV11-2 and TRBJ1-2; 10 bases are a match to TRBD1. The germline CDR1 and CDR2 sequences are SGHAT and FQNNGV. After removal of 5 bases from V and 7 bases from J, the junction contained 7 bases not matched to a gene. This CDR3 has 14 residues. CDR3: CASSDRGQWSGYTF. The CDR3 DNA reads TGTGCCAGCAGCGACAGGGGGCAGTGGAGTGGCTACACCTTC. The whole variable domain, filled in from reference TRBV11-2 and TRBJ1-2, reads EAGVAQSPRYKIIEKRQSVAFWCNPISGHATLYWYQQILGQGPKLLIQFQNNGVVDDSQLPKDRFSAERLKGVDSTLKIQPAKLEDSAVYLCASSDRGQWSGYTFGSGTRLTVV.

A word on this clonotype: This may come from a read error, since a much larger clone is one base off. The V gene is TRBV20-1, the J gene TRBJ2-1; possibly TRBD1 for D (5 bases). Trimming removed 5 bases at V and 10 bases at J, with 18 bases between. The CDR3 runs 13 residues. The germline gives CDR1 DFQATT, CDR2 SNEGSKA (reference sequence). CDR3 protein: CSASSSQGYEQFF. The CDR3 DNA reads TGCAGTGCTTCGTCATCGCAGGGCTACGAGCAGTTCTTC.

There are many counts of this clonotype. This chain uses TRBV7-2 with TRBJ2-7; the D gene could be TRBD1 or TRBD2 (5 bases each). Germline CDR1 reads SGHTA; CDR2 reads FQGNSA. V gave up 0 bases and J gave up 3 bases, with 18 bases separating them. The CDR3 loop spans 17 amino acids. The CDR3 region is CASSLASGTPSLYEQYF. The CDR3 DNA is TGTGCCAGCAGCTTAGCCTCCGGGACGCCGAGCCTCTACGAGCAGTACTTC. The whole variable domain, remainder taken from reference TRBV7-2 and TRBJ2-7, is GAGVSQSPSNKVTEKGKDVELRCDPISGHTALYWYRQSLGQGLEFLIYFQGNSAPDKSGLPSDRFSAERTGGSVSTLTIQRTQQEDSAVYLCASSLASGTPSLYEQYFGPGTRLTVT.

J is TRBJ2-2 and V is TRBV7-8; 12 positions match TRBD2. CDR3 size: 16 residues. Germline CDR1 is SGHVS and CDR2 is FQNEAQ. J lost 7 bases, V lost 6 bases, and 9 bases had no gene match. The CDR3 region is CASRPRLAGVGGELFF. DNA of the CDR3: TGTGCCAGCAGACCCAGACTAGCGGGGGTGGGCGGGGAGCTGTTTTTT.

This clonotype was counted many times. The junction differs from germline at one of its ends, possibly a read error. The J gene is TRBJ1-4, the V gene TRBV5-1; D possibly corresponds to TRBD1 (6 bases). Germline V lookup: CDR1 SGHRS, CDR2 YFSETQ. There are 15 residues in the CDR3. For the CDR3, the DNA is TGTGCCAGCAGCTTAGCGTCAGGGGTTGGCGAAAAACTGTTTTTT. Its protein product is CASSLASGVGEKLFF.

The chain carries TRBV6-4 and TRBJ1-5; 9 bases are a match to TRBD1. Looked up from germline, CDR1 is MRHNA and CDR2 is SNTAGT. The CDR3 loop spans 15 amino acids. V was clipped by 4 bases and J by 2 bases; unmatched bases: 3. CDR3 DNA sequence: TGTGCCAGCAGTGTTACAGGGGGCGGCAATCAGCCCCAGCATTTT. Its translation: CASSVTGGGNQPQHF.

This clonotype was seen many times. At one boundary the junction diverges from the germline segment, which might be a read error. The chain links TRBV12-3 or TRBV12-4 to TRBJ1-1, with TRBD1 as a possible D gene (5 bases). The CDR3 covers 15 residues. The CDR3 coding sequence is TGTGCCAGCAGTTTAGCATCCAGGGTGAAGACTGAAGCTTTCTTT. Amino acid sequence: CASSLASRVKTEAFF.

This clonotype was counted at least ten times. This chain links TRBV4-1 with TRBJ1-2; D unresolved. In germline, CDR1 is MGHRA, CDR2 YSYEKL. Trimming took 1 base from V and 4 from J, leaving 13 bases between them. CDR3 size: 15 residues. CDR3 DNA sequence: TGCGCCAGCAGCCAAGCAAAGGTCAGCCTCTATGGCTACACCTTC. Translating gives CASSQAKVSLYGYTF.

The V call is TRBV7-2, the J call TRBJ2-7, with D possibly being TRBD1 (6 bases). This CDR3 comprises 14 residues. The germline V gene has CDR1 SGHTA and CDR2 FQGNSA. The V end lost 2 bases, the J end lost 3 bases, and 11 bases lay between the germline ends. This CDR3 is CASSLPGQYYEQYF. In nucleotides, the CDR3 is TGTGCCAGCAGCTTACCAGGACAGTACTACGAGCAGTACTTC.

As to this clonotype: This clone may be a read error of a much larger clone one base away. For the CDR3, the DNA is TGCAGCGTTGAATGGGTTGATGAGCAGTACTTC. It specifies CSVEWVDEQYF. This sequence joins TRBV29-1 and TRBJ2-3, with D unresolved. The end of the DNA fits TRBJ2-7 better, so the J call may be wrong. Germline lookup yields CDR1 SQVTM and CDR2 ANQGSEA. This CDR3 spans 11 amino acids.

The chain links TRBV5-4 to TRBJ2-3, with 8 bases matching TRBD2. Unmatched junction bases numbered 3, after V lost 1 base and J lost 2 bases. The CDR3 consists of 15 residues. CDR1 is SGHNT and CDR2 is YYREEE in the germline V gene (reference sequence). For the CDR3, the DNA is TGTGCCAGCAGCTTGCGGGGGGGCGTCACAGATACGCAGTATTTT. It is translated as CASSLRGGVTDTQYF.

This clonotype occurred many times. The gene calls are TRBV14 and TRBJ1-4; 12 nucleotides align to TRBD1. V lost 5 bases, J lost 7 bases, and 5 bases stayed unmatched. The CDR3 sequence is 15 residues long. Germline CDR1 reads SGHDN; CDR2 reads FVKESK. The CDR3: CASSWGQGASEKLFF. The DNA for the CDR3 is TGTGCCAGCAGCTGGGGACAGGGGGCAAGTGAAAAACTGTTTTTT.

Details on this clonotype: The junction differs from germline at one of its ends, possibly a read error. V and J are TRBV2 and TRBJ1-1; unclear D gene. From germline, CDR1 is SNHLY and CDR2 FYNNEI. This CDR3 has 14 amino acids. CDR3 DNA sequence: TGTGCCAGCAGTGAACGAGGAACAGACACTGAAGCTTTCTTC. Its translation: CASSERGTDTEAFF.